This is a list of T cell receptor beta chains from one sample in a study of blood T cell repertoires in COVID-19. Clones were sequenced by immunoSEQ multiplex PCR, and TCRdb holds only the in-frame ones, with some missing. The sample has about 91,000 clones, around 79% seen once. Sequenced material: peripheral blood. These receptors came from a woman older than 75 with acute or convalescent COVID-19. Each CDR3 is given with its conserved first and last residue. Fields, in order: D gene, V gene, J gene, clone size, CDR3 DNA, CDR3 protein. D genes are given only for firm matches. The size of a clone is reported for some rows only, either as once, few or many, or as a class for expanded clones.

d_call: TRBD1
v_call: TRBV3-1/TRBV3-2
j_call: TRBJ1-5
clone_size: .
cdr3_nt: TGTGCCAGCAGCCAAGCCCCGACAGGGTTAAATCAGCCCCAGCATTTT
cdr3_aa: CASSQAPTGLNQPQHF

d_call: TRBD1
v_call: TRBV10-3
j_call: TRBJ2-7
clone_size: once
cdr3_nt: TGTGCCATCAGTGACAGGGGGCTGGACGAGCAGTACTTC
cdr3_aa: CAISDRGLDEQYF

d_call: TRBD1
v_call: TRBV19
j_call: TRBJ1-1
clone_size: many
cdr3_nt: TGTGCCAGTAGTATTTCGGGAACAGGGGGCTTCCCTTTCTTT
cdr3_aa: CASSISGTGGFPFF

d_call: .
v_call: TRBV12-2
j_call: TRBJ1-1
clone_size: few
cdr3_nt: TGTGCAAGTCGCTTAGATTCTCCCGGGGACAGGAACACTGAAGCTTTCTTT
cdr3_aa: CASRLDSPGDRNTEAFF

d_call: .
v_call: TRBV18
j_call: TRBJ2-1
clone_size: .
cdr3_nt: TGTGCCAGCTCTAGGGGCTTAGCAGAAGATGAGCAGTTCTTC
cdr3_aa: CASSRGLAEDEQFF

d_call: TRBD1
v_call: TRBV7-6
j_call: TRBJ1-4
clone_size: .
cdr3_nt: TGTGCCAGCAGCCCAAGACAGGGTGGGTTGTTTTTT
cdr3_aa: CASSPRQGGLFF

d_call: .
v_call: TRBV5-1
j_call: TRBJ1-1
clone_size: .
cdr3_nt: TGCGCCAGCAGCTTGGGTGCAGGGATGAACACTGAAGCTTTCTTT
cdr3_aa: CASSLGAGMNTEAFF

d_call: .
v_call: TRBV6-6
j_call: TRBJ1-6
clone_size: few
cdr3_nt: TGTGCCAGCAGTTACCCACAGGGAGGGTCACCCCTCCACTTT
cdr3_aa: CASSYPQGGSPLHF

d_call: .
v_call: TRBV7-9
j_call: TRBJ2-7
clone_size: .
cdr3_nt: TGTGCCAGCAGCTTAGACGGGAGTTTCAACGAGCAGTACTTC
cdr3_aa: CASSLDGSFNEQYF

d_call: .
v_call: TRBV19
j_call: TRBJ2-3
clone_size: .
cdr3_nt: TGTGCCAGTAGTGATGGGGGCGAATGGACAGATACGCAGTATTTT
cdr3_aa: CASSDGGEWTDTQYF

d_call: .
v_call: TRBV6-2/TRBV6-3
j_call: TRBJ2-7
clone_size: .
cdr3_nt: TGTGCCAGCAGTTATACCCGGGCGGGGACCTACGAGCAGTACTTC
cdr3_aa: CASSYTRAGTYEQYF

d_call: TRBD1
v_call: TRBV9
j_call: TRBJ2-1
clone_size: .
cdr3_nt: TGTGCCAGCAGCACTGGGACAGGGGGGGATGAGCAGTTCTTC
cdr3_aa: CASSTGTGGDEQFF

d_call: TRBD2
v_call: TRBV4-3
j_call: TRBJ2-3
clone_size: few
cdr3_nt: TGCGCCAGCAGCCAAGGATCTAGCGGGGGCAGAGATACGCAGTATTTT
cdr3_aa: CASSQGSSGGRDTQYF

d_call: .
v_call: TRBV30
j_call: TRBJ2-2
clone_size: .
cdr3_nt: TGTGCCTGGAGGCACAACCCCGGGGAGCTGTTTTTT
cdr3_aa: CAWRHNPGELFF

d_call: TRBD2
v_call: TRBV27
j_call: TRBJ2-2
clone_size: .
cdr3_nt: TGTGCCAGCAGTAGCGGGGGGGGATACACCGGGGAGCTGTTTTTT
cdr3_aa: CASSSGGGYTGELFF

d_call: .
v_call: TRBV6-6
j_call: TRBJ1-4
clone_size: .
cdr3_nt: TGTGCCAGCAGCCAGGGCGGTGGTAATGAAAAACTGTTTTTT
cdr3_aa: CASSQGGGNEKLFF

d_call: TRBD2
v_call: TRBV29-1
j_call: TRBJ2-3
clone_size: .
cdr3_nt: TGCAGCGTTGGAGCGGGGGGGCGTGGAGATACGCAGTATTTT
cdr3_aa: CSVGAGGRGDTQYF

d_call: TRBD1
v_call: TRBV5-4
j_call: TRBJ1-2
clone_size: .
cdr3_nt: TGTGCCAGCAGCTTGGAAACAGGGGGCTCTAACTATGGCTACACCTTC
cdr3_aa: CASSLETGGSNYGYTF

d_call: .
v_call: TRBV18
j_call: TRBJ1-3
clone_size: .
cdr3_nt: TGTGCCAGCTCACCCACAGGGAACGGAAACACCATATATTTT
cdr3_aa: CASSPTGNGNTIYF

d_call: TRBD2
v_call: TRBV6-6
j_call: TRBJ2-1
clone_size: .
cdr3_nt: TGTGCCAGCTCTTCGGCGGGAGGGCCCAATGAGCAGTTCTTC
cdr3_aa: CASSSAGGPNEQFF

d_call: TRBD1
v_call: TRBV18
j_call: TRBJ2-3
clone_size: once
cdr3_nt: TGTGCCAGCTCATCCTTACCCGTGACAGGGGTTCACCCCACAGATACGCAGTATTTT
cdr3_aa: CASSSLPVTGVHPTDTQYF

d_call: .
v_call: TRBV6-5
j_call: TRBJ1-3
clone_size: .
cdr3_nt: TGTGCCAGCAGCGCACGAGGGCTAGCTGGAAACACCATATATTTT
cdr3_aa: CASSARGLAGNTIYF

d_call: TRBD1
v_call: TRBV6-4
j_call: TRBJ1-5
clone_size: few
cdr3_nt: TGTGCCAGCAGTGATCCCTGCCCCGGACAGGGGGCCCGGAATCAGCCCCAGCATTTT
cdr3_aa: CASSDPCPGQGARNQPQHF

d_call: TRBD2
v_call: TRBV9
j_call: TRBJ2-7
clone_size: .
cdr3_nt: TGTGCCAGCAGCGTAGCCGGACTAGCGGGGCCCTACGAGCAGTACTTC
cdr3_aa: CASSVAGLAGPYEQYF

d_call: .
v_call: TRBV28
j_call: TRBJ2-7
clone_size: .
cdr3_nt: TGTGCCAGCAGTTTCCAGGCCGCATCCTACGAGCAGTACTTC
cdr3_aa: CASSFQAASYEQYF

d_call: .
v_call: TRBV27
j_call: TRBJ2-3
clone_size: .
cdr3_nt: TGTGCCAGCAGTTCCCCTGGAGACCCCACAGATACGCAGTATTTT
cdr3_aa: CASSSPGDPTDTQYF

d_call: TRBD2
v_call: TRBV7-2
j_call: TRBJ2-1
clone_size: .
cdr3_nt: TGTGCCAGCAGCACTCCAGCGGGAGGGCCTGACAATGAGCAGTTCTTC
cdr3_aa: CASSTPAGGPDNEQFF

d_call: TRBD1
v_call: TRBV6-6
j_call: TRBJ1-6
clone_size: few
cdr3_nt: TGTGCCAGCAGCGGGACAGGGGGCGTCTATAATTCACCCCTCCACTTT
cdr3_aa: CASSGTGGVYNSPLHF

d_call: TRBD1
v_call: TRBV5-1
j_call: TRBJ1-2
clone_size: .
cdr3_nt: TGCGCCAGCAGCCGTGACAGGGAGAGCTATGGCTACACCTTC
cdr3_aa: CASSRDRESYGYTF

d_call: .
v_call: TRBV3-1/TRBV3-2
j_call: TRBJ1-2
clone_size: .
cdr3_nt: TGTGCCAGCAGCCAAGGAGGCAACTATGGCTACACCTTC
cdr3_aa: CASSQGGNYGYTF

d_call: TRBD1
v_call: TRBV9
j_call: TRBJ1-6
clone_size: .
cdr3_nt: TGTGCCAGCAGCGTAGCTGGGGGACAGGGGGGATCACCCCTCCACTTT
cdr3_aa: CASSVAGGQGGSPLHF

d_call: .
v_call: TRBV6-2/TRBV6-3
j_call: TRBJ2-7
clone_size: .
cdr3_nt: TGTGCCAGCAGTAAACCCCAGGCGTACGAGCAGTACTTC
cdr3_aa: CASSKPQAYEQYF

d_call: .
v_call: TRBV4-3
j_call: TRBJ1-6
clone_size: .
cdr3_nt: TGCGCCAGCAGCGTCACCGGGACACTGTCACCCCTCCACTTT
cdr3_aa: CASSVTGTLSPLHF

d_call: .
v_call: TRBV29-1
j_call: TRBJ1-1
clone_size: once
cdr3_nt: TGCAGCGTCTACTCGGCGGGGAACACTGAAGCTTTCTTT
cdr3_aa: CSVYSAGNTEAFF

d_call: .
v_call: TRBV12-3/TRBV12-4
j_call: TRBJ1-4
clone_size: .
cdr3_nt: TGTGCCAGCGGGGGGACGGCCGAAGAAAAACTGTTTTTT
cdr3_aa: CASGGTAEEKLFF

d_call: .
v_call: TRBV7-2
j_call: TRBJ1-1
clone_size: .
cdr3_nt: TGTGCCAGCAGCTTAGCAGGAGACACTGAAGCTTTCTTT
cdr3_aa: CASSLAGDTEAFF

d_call: .
v_call: TRBV7-2
j_call: TRBJ2-7
clone_size: once
cdr3_nt: TGTGCCAGCAGCTTAGATACAGGGACCTACGAGCAGTACTTC
cdr3_aa: CASSLDTGTYEQYF

d_call: .
v_call: TRBV7-3
j_call: TRBJ2-3
clone_size: .
cdr3_nt: TGTGCCAGCAGCTTATATGACGGGGGTTCAAATACGCAGTATTTT
cdr3_aa: CASSLYDGGSNTQYF

d_call: .
v_call: TRBV27
j_call: TRBJ2-7
clone_size: .
cdr3_nt: TGTGCCAGCAGTTCGATAGACAGATCTGGAAACTACGAGCAGTACTTC
cdr3_aa: CASSSIDRSGNYEQYF

d_call: TRBD1
v_call: TRBV25-1
j_call: TRBJ1-2
clone_size: few
cdr3_nt: TGTGCCAGCAGTAACTGGAGGACAGGGGCGGACTATGGCTACACCTTC
cdr3_aa: CASSNWRTGADYGYTF

d_call: .
v_call: TRBV4-3
j_call: TRBJ1-5
clone_size: .
cdr3_nt: TGCGCCAGCAGCCAAGAGGTGATCAGGGGTAATCAGCCCCAGCATTTT
cdr3_aa: CASSQEVIRGNQPQHF

d_call: .
v_call: TRBV6-5
j_call: TRBJ2-5
clone_size: .
cdr3_nt: TGTGCCAGCAGTTTAAGGGGATACCAAGAGACCCAGTACTTC
cdr3_aa: CASSLRGYQETQYF

d_call: .
v_call: TRBV19
j_call: TRBJ1-5
clone_size: .
cdr3_nt: TGTGCCAGTACCATGACAATGGGTAGCAATCAGCCCCAGCATTTT
cdr3_aa: CASTMTMGSNQPQHF

d_call: TRBD2
v_call: TRBV11-2
j_call: TRBJ2-5
clone_size: .
cdr3_nt: TGTGCCAGCAGCTCTCCGGGACTAGCGGGGGGTAAGGGGACCCAGTACTTC
cdr3_aa: CASSSPGLAGGKGTQYF

d_call: .
v_call: TRBV7-9
j_call: TRBJ1-2
clone_size: .
cdr3_nt: TGTGCCAGCAGCTTAGGACCCCCCCAGGGAAACTATGGCTACACCTTC
cdr3_aa: CASSLGPPQGNYGYTF

d_call: .
v_call: TRBV5-1
j_call: TRBJ2-5
clone_size: .
cdr3_nt: TGCGCCAGCAGCTTGGATAGCGGCCAAGAGACCCAGTACTTC
cdr3_aa: CASSLDSGQETQYF

d_call: .
v_call: TRBV29-1
j_call: TRBJ1-1
clone_size: .
cdr3_nt: TGCAGCGTTGAGAGCCAGTGGGGCCATGAAGCTTTCTTT
cdr3_aa: CSVESQWGHEAFF

d_call: .
v_call: TRBV19
j_call: TRBJ1-5
clone_size: .
cdr3_nt: TGTGCCAGTACCCCCGACAGTTCCAATCAGCCCCAGCATTTT
cdr3_aa: CASTPDSSNQPQHF